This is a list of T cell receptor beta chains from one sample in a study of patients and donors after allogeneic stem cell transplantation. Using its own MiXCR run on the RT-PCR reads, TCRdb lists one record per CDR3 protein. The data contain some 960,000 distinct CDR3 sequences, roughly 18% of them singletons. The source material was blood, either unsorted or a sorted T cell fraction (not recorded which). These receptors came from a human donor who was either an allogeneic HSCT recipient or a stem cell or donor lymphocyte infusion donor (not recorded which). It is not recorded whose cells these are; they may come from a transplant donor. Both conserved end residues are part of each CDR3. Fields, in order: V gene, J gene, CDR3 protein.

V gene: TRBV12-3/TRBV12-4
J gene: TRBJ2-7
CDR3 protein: CASSPYGTSGTYEQYF

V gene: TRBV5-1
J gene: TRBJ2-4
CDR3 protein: CASSFGQGAMDIQYF

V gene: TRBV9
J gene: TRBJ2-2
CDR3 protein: CASSDRGENTGELFF

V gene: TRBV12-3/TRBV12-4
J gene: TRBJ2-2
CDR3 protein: CASRLKGAGELFF

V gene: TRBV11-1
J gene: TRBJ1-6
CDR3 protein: CASSRDTSSYNSPLHF

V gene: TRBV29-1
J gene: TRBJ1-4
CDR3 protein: CSVHSATNEKLFF

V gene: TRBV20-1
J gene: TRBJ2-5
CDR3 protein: CSARGSGVQETQYF

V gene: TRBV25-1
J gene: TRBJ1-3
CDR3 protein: CASAARLSGNTIYF

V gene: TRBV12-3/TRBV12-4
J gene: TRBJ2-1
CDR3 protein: CASSLGLAFNEQFF

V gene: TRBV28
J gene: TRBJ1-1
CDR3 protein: CASSSWQTEAFF

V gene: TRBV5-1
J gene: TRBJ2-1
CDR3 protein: CASSPAVDEQFF

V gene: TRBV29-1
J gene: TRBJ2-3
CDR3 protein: CSVGTSGGRTDTQYF